The 27 T cell receptor beta chains presented below share a single source sample, sequenced in a study of patients and donors after allogeneic stem cell transplantation. Each CDR3 protein is one row after TCRdb ran MiXCR on the RT-PCR reads. The repertoire holds some 150,000 distinct CDR3 sequences, approximately 35% seen once, with approximately 50% in the top ten. Material for sequencing was blood, either unsorted or a sorted T cell fraction (not recorded which). The receptors stem from a human donor who was either an allogeneic HSCT recipient or a stem cell or donor lymphocyte infusion donor (not recorded which). It is not recorded whose cells these are; they may come from a transplant donor.

A few counts support this clonotype. A junction end diverges from the germline sequence, so it may reflect a read error. The V and J genes are TRBV10-3 and TRBJ1-1; tentatively, D is TRBD1 (5 bases). Germline CDR1 is ENHRY and CDR2 is SYGVKD. This CDR3 has 13 amino acids. The CDR3 spells CAISYEGNNEAFF. Written as DNA, the CDR3 is TGTGCCATCAGCTATGAGGGGAACAATGAAGCTTTCTTT.

This chain links TRBV3-1 with TRBJ2-1; tentative D call: TRBD1 (7 bases). This CDR3 contains 12 residues. Trimming left V 6 bases short and J 7 bases short, with 10 bases between. In germline, CDR1 is LGHDT, CDR2 YNNKEL (reference sequence). The CDR3 DNA reads as TGTGCCAGCAGTCAGGGGGGAAATGAGCAGTTCTTC. It encodes CASSQGGNEQFF.

The gene calls are TRBV6-2 or TRBV6-3 and TRBJ2-2; 11 positions agree with TRBD1. Germline trimming cut 5 bases from V and 4 bases from J; bases unmatched to any gene: 6. The CDR3 loop spans 16 amino acids. Germline V lookup: CDR1 MNHEY, CDR2 SVGEGT. CDR3 DNA sequence: TGTGCCAGCAGTGGACAGGGGGCGCGGATCACCGGGGAGCTGTTTTTT. Residues: CASSGQGARITGELFF.

For this clonotype: One end of the junction fails to match germline, which may point to a read error. J is TRBJ2-6 and V is TRBV20-1; perhaps D is TRBD1 or TRBD2 (5 bases each). The CDR3 runs 17 residues. Germline V gene lookup returns CDR1 DFQATT and CDR2 SNEGSKA (reference sequence). DNA of the CDR3: TGCAGTGCCTCTCCGGGGCTCCGAGGCTCTGAGGCCAACGTCCTGACTTTC. Its protein is CSASPGLRGSEANVLTF.

The chain couples TRBV15 to TRBJ1-2; no definite D call. The V and J ends lost 1 base and 8 bases respectively, with 8 bases between them. CDR3 length: 12 amino acids. In germline, CDR1 is LNHNV, CDR2 YYDKDF (reference sequence). Written as DNA, the CDR3 is TGTGCCACCAGCAGAGGAGCGGACGGCTACACCTTC. It yields the protein CATSRGADGYTF.

The chain recombines TRBV9 with TRBJ2-1; a possible D gene is TRBD2 (5 bases). V was shortened by 0 bases and J by 0 bases, with 10 bases between the two germline ends. Germline V gives CDR1 SGDLS, CDR2 YYNGEE. CDR3 length: 16 residues. In DNA form, the CDR3 reads TGTGCCAGCAGCGTAGGCGAGGGCAACTCCTACAATGAGCAGTTCTTC. Its translation: CASSVGEGNSYNEQFF.

Only a few counts were recorded for this clonotype. The gene calls are TRBV28 and TRBJ1-5; 7 positions agree with TRBD1. Unmatched junction bases numbered 11, after V lost 6 bases and J lost 6 bases. Germline CDR1 reads MDHEN; CDR2 reads SYDVKM. This CDR3 contains 15 residues. For the CDR3, the DNA is TGTGCCAGCAGCACTACAGGGGAGGGGAGTCAGCCCCAGCATTTT. Translating gives CASSTTGEGSQPQHF.

This chain connects TRBV5-1 to TRBJ2-7, with TRBD2 matching over 11 bases. Germline assignment: CDR1 SGHRS and CDR2 YFSETQ. V trimming: 2 bases; J trimming: 3 bases; junction bases outside the gene matches: 4. The CDR3 extends over 15 amino acids. CDR3 DNA sequence: TGCGCCAGCAGCTTAGTAGCGGGGGGGAACTACGAGCAGTACGTC. Its protein product is CASSLVAGGNYEQYV.

This clonotype came up a few times. The chain couples TRBV11-2 to TRBJ1-6, with D possibly being TRBD1 (6 bases). Germline CDR1 and CDR2: SGHAT and FQNNGV. The CDR3 extends over 16 amino acids. Trimming pared 5 bases from V and 9 bases from J, leaving 20 bases between. The CDR3 reads CASSRTEAKLGSPLHF. DNA of the CDR3: TGTGCCAGCAGCAGGACAGAGGCCAAACTGGGTTCACCCCTCCACTTT.

This clonotype was counted a few times. The chain uses TRBV7-8 and TRBJ2-3; 13 bases fit TRBD2. Germline V gene data show CDR1 as SGHVS and CDR2 as FQNEAQ. The CDR3 has 15 amino acids. V dropped 5 bases and J dropped 6; count of bases not matched to a gene: 5. The CDR3 is CASSGTSGEYDTQYF. CDR3 bases: TGTGCCAGCAGCGGGACTAGCGGGGAATACGATACGCAGTATTTT.

This clonotype has just a few counts. The chain recombines TRBV7-9 with TRBJ1-1; no clear D gene. V lost 4 bases, J lost 5 bases, and 8 bases lay in between. CDR1 SEHNR and CDR2 FQNEAQ come from the germline V gene (reference sequence). This CDR3 comprises 12 residues. The CDR3 spells CASSSYKTEAFF. Written as DNA, the CDR3 is TGTGCCAGCAGCTCTTACAAAACTGAAGCTTTCTTT.

About this clonotype: A read error may be the cause here, since a much bigger clone is one base away. The chain has TRBV27 and TRBJ2-1; no firm D call. The ends were cut back, 5 bases at V and 4 bases at J, with 3 bases in the middle. Looked up from germline, CDR1 is MNHEY and CDR2 is SMNVEV (reference sequence). This CDR3 has 11 amino acids. CDR3 sequence: CASSMYNEQFF. CDR3 coding DNA: TGTGCCAGCAGTATGTACAATGAGCAGTTCTTC.

This clonotype was seen repeatedly, ten times or more. The chain couples TRBV28 to TRBJ1-1; a possible D gene is TRBD1 (6 bases). The CDR3 contains 10 residues. The V and J ends lost 6 bases and 8 bases respectively, with 7 bases between them. CDR1 is MDHEN and CDR2 is SYDVKM in the germline V gene. Written as DNA, the CDR3 is TGTGCCAGCAGAGACAGGGAAGCTTTCTTT. It yields the protein CASRDREAFF.

This chain uses TRBV20-1 with TRBJ2-7, with no clear D. V dropped 2 bases and J dropped 3 bases, with 11 bases sitting between them. CDR1 is DFQATT, CDR2 SNEGSKA, per germline (reference sequence). This CDR3 region has 13 residues. DNA of the CDR3: TGCAGTGCTAGACTAGTTTCGCTCTACGAGCAGTACTTC. It yields the protein CSARLVSLYEQYF.

This rearrangement joins TRBV27 to TRBJ2-1, with D unclear. Germline assignment: CDR1 MNHEY and CDR2 SMNVEV (reference sequence). V dropped 2 bases and J dropped 8 bases, with 7 bases sitting between them. The CDR3 sequence is 12 residues long. The CDR3 spells CASSLRRDEQFF. Written as DNA, the CDR3 is TGTGCCAGCAGTTTACGACGTGATGAGCAGTTCTTC.

V is TRBV18 and J is TRBJ1-5; 9 bases are a match to TRBD1. There are 17 residues in the CDR3. The junction had 8 bases not matched to a gene; V was cut back by 1 base and J by 4 bases. Germline CDR1 reads KGHSH; CDR2 reads LQKENI. The chain's CDR3 is CASSPRISGQGNQPQHF. DNA of the CDR3: TGTGCCAGCTCACCACGAATTAGTGGACAGGGGAATCAGCCCCAGCATTTT. The whole variable domain, filled in from reference TRBV18 and TRBJ1-5, reads NAGVMQNPRHLVRRRGQEARLRCSPMKGHSHVYWYRQLPEEGLKFMVYLQKENIIDESGMPKERFSAEFPKEGPSILRIQQVVRGDSAAYFCASSPRISGQGNQPQHFGDGTRLSIL.

Only a few counts were recorded for this clonotype. The chain uses TRBV27 and TRBJ1-2; 10 bases fit TRBD1. Germline V lookup: CDR1 MNHEY, CDR2 SMNVEV (reference sequence). J was trimmed by 4 bases and V by 2 bases; bases with no gene match: 10. This CDR3 has 17 residues. The CDR3 loop reads CASSLLGGTGVLYGYTF. The DNA for the CDR3 is TGTGCCAGCAGTTTACTAGGTGGGACAGGGGTTCTCTATGGCTACACCTTC.

CDR3 nucleotides: TGTGCCAGCAGTCGGACAGATTACTACGAGCAGTACTTC. Protein: CASSRTDYYEQYF. The chain uses TRBV25-1 and TRBJ2-7, with D perhaps TRBD1 (6 bases). V was pared by 5 bases and J by 3 bases, with 11 bases between. The CDR3 is 13 residues long. The germline V gene encodes CDR1 MGHDK and CDR2 SYGVNS.

The CDR3 sequence: CASSFTISTDTQYF. The CDR3 DNA sequence: TGTGCCAGCAGTTTCACGATTTCCACAGATACGCAGTATTTT. V and J are TRBV12-3 or TRBV12-4 and TRBJ2-3; no reliable D call. The CDR3 is made up of 14 amino acids. The V end was cut by 3 bases, the J end by 2 bases, with 9 bases between.

This chain connects TRBV20-1 to TRBJ2-2, with unresolved D. Germline-derived CDR1 and CDR2 are DFQATT and SNEGSKA (reference sequence). V dropped 2 bases and J dropped 1 base, with 5 bases sitting between them. This CDR3 has 13 residues. CDR3 amino acids: CSARQLNTGELFF. CDR3 nucleotide sequence: TGCAGTGCTAGACAGCTGAACACCGGGGAGCTGTTTTTT.

This clonotype has just one count. The rearrangement uses TRBV9 and TRBJ2-7, with no clear D. The CDR3 covers 13 residues. CDR1 is SGDLS and CDR2 is YYNGEE in the germline V gene. V lost 4 bases and J lost 1, with 9 bases in between. CDR3 loop: CASSPDQSYEQYF. The DNA for the CDR3 is TGTGCCAGCAGCCCAGACCAGTCCTACGAGCAGTACTTC.

The chain recombines TRBV7-2 with TRBJ1-2, with D possibly matching TRBD1 (5 bases). Trimming took 1 base from V and 9 from J, leaving 6 bases between them. This CDR3 comprises 11 residues. CDR1 is SGHTA, CDR2 FQGNSA, per germline. For the CDR3, the DNA is TGTGCCAGCAGCTTAGGGGGGAGCTACACCTTC. This translates into CASSLGGSYTF. The variable domain in full, completed from reference TRBV7-2 and TRBJ1-2, reads GAGVSQSPSNKVTEKGKDVELRCDPISGHTALYWYRQSLGQGLEFLIYFQGNSAPDKSGLPSDRFSAERTGGSVSTLTIQRTQQEDSAVYLCASSLGGSYTFGSGTRLTVV.

The CDR3 DNA sequence: TGTGCCAGCAGTGAACGACAGCACACTCAGCCCCAGCATTTT. Its translation: CASSERQHTQPQHF. The rearrangement joins TRBV2 to TRBJ1-5; a weak D match, TRBD1 (5 bases). The germline V gene has CDR1 SNHLY and CDR2 FYNNEI. The CDR3 has 14 amino acids. V lost 2 bases and J 6 bases, leaving 11 bases between the germline ends. The full variable domain, its missing parts supplied by reference TRBV2 and TRBJ1-5, is EPEVTQTPSHQVTQMGQEVILRCVPISNHLYFYWYRQILGQKVEFLVSFYNNEISEKSEIFDDQFSVERPDGSNFTLKIRSTKLEDSAMYFCASSERQHTQPQHFGDGTRLSIL.

This sequence joins TRBV12-3 or TRBV12-4 and TRBJ2-2, with 8 bases aligning to TRBD2. CDR3 length: 15 residues. V was clipped by 5 bases and J by 5 bases; unmatched bases: 7. Here the CDR3 reads CASSKSGGATGELFF. The CDR3 coding sequence is TGTGCCAGCAGTAAGAGCGGGGGAGCTACCGGGGAGCTGTTTTTT.

This clonotype was observed a handful of times. The rearrangement links TRBV27 to TRBJ1-6; D is unresolved. The CDR3 runs to 15 residues. The germline V gene encodes CDR1 MNHEY and CDR2 SMNVEV (reference sequence). Deletions cut 2 bases from V and 3 bases from J, with 8 bases between. The CDR3 DNA reads as TGTGCCAGCAGTTTAATAGGGCTCTATAATTCACCCCTCCACTTT. Translated: CASSLIGLYNSPLHF.

This clonotype came up a few times. The chain has TRBV29-1 and TRBJ1-1, with a possible D match to TRBD1 (5 bases). In germline, CDR1 is SQVTM, CDR2 ANQGSEA. The V and J ends lost 3 bases and 1 base respectively, with 9 bases between them. The CDR3 is 13 residues long. The CDR3 spells CSVDETGNTEAFF. The CDR3 region has the DNA TGCAGCGTTGACGAAACAGGGAACACTGAAGCTTTCTTT.

V and J are TRBV18 and TRBJ2-7; D remains ambiguous. Looked up from germline, CDR1 is KGHSH and CDR2 is LQKENI. The CDR3 sequence is 15 residues long. Trimming cost V 1 base and J 0 bases, with 10 bases left between them. CDR3 DNA sequence: TGTGCCAGCTCACCACGGACCCTGAGCTCCTACGAGCAGTACTTC. It codes for CASSPRTLSSYEQYF.